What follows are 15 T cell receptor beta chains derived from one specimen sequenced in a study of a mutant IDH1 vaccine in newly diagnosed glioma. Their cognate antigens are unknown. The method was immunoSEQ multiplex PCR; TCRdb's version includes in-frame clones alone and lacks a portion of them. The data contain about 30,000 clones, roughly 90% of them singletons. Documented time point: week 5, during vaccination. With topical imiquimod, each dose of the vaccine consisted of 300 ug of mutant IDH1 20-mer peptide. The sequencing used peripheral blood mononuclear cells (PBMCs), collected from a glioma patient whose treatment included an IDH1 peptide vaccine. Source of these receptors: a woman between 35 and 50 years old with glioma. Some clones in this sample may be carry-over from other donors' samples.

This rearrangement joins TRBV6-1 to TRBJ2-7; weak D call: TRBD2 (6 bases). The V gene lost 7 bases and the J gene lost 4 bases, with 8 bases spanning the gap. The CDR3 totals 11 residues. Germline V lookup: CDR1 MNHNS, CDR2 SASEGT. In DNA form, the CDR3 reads TGTGCCAGCAAAGGGACTTACGAGCAGTACTTC. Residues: CASKGTYEQYF.

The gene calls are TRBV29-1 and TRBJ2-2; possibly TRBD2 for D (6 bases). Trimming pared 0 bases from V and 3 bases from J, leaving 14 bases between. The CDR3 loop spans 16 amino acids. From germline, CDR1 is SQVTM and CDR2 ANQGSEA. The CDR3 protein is CSVEEVRDGYTGELFF. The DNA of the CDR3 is TGCAGCGTTGAAGAGGTGCGGGACGGGTACACCGGGGAGCTGTTTTTT.

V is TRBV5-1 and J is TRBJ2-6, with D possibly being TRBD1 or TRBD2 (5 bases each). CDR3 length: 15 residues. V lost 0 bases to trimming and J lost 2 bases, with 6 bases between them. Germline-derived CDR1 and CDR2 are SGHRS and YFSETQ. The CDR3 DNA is TGCGCCAGCAGCTTGGGAGGGGCTGGGGCCAACGTCCTGACTTTC. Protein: CASSLGGAGANVLTF.

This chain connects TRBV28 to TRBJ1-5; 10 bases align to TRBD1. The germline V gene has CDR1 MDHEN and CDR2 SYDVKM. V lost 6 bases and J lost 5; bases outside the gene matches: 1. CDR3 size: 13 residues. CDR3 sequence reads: CASRGTGDQPQHF. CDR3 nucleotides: TGTGCCAGCAGGGGGACAGGGGATCAGCCCCAGCATTTT.

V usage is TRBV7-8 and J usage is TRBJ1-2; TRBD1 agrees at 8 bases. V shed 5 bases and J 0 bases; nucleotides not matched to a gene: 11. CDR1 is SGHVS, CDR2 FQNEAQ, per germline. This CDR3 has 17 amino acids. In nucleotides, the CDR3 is TGTGCCAGCAGCCGGGATCCCGGGACAGGAGCTAACTATGGCTACACCTTC. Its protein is CASSRDPGTGANYGYTF.

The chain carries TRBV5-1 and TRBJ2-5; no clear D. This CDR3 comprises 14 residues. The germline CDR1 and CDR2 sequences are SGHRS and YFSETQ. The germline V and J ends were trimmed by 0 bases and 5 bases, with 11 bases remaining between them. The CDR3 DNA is TGCGCCAGCAGCTTGGGTCACGCTGCGGAGACCCAGTACTTC. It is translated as CASSLGHAAETQYF. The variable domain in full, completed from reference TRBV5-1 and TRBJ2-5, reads KAGVTQTPRYLIKTRGQQVTLSCSPISGHRSVSWYQQTPGQGLQFLFEYFSETQRNKGNFPGRFSGRQFSNSRSEMNVSTLELGDSALYLCASSLGHAAETQYFGPGTRLLVL.

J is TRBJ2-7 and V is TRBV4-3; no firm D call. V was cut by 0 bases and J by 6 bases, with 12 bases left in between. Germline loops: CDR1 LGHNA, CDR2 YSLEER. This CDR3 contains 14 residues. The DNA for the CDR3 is TGCGCCAGCAGCCAAGAATACGTCGGGCCCGAGCAGTACTTC. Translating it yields CASSQEYVGPEQYF.

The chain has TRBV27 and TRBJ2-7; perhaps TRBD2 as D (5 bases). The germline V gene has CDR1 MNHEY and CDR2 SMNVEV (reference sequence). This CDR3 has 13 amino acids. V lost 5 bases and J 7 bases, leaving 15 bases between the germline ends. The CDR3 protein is CASSTTLAFEQYF. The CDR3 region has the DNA TGTGCCAGCAGTACCACCCTAGCTTTTGAGCAGTACTTC.

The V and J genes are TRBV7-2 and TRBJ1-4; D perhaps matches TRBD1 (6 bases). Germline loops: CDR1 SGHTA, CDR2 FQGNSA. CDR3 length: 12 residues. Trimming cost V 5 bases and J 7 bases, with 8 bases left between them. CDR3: CASSQGGEKLFF. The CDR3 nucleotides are TGTGCCAGCAGCCAAGGGGGTGAAAAACTGTTTTTT.

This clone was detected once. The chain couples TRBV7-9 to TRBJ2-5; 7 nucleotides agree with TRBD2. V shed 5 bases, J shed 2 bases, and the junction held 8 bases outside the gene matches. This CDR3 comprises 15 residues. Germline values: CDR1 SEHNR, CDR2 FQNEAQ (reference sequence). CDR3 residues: CASSGRLAEQETQYF. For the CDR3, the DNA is TGTGCCAGCAGCGGACGGCTAGCGGAGCAAGAGACCCAGTACTTC.

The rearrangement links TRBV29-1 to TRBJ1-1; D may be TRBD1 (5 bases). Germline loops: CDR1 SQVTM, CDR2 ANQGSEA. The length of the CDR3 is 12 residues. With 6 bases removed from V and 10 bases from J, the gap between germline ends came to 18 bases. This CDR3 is CSVDGTDGGAFF. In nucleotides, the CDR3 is TGCAGCGTAGACGGGACGGACGGTGGAGCTTTCTTT. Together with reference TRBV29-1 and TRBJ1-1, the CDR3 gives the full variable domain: SAVISQKPSRDICQRGTSLTIQCQVDSQVTMMFWYRQQPGQSLTLIATANQGSEATYESGFVIDKFPISRPNLTFSTLTVSNMSPEDSSIYLCSVDGTDGGAFFGQGTRLTVV.

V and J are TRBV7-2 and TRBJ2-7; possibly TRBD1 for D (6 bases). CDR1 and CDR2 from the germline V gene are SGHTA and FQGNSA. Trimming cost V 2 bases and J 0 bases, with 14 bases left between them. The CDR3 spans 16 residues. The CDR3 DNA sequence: TGTGCCAGCAGCTTAAAGGGCAGGGGAATCTCCTACGAGCAGTACTTC. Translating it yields CASSLKGRGISYEQYF.

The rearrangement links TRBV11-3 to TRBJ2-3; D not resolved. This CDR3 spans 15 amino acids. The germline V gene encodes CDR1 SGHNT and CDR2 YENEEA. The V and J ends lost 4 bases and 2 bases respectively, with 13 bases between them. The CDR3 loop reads CASSSKGRPTDTQYF. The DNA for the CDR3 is TGTGCCAGCAGCTCAAAGGGCCGACCCACAGATACGCAGTATTTT. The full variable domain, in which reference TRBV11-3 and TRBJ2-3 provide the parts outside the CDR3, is EAGVVQSPRYKIIEKKQPVAFWCNPISGHNTLYWYLQNLGQGPELLIRYENEEAVDDSQLPKDRFSAERLKGVDSTLKIQPAELGDSAVYLCASSSKGRPTDTQYFGPGTRLTVL.

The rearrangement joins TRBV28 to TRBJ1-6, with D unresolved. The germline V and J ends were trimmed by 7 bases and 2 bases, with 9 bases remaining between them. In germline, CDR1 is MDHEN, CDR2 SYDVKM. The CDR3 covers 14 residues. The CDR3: CASNGIPYNSPLHF. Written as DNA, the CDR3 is TGTGCCAGCAACGGAATCCCCTATAATTCACCCCTCCACTTT.

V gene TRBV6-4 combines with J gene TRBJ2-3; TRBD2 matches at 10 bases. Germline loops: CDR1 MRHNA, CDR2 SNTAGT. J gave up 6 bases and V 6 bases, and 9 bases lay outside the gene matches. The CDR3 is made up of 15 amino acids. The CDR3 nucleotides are TGTGCCAGCAGCCTAACTAGCGGGGAGGTGGATACGCAGTATTTT. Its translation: CASSLTSGEVDTQYF.